This T cell receptor (beta chain) was profiled in a study of T cells after yellow fever vaccination. The CDR3 runs to 18 residues. V gave up 6 bases and J gave up 0 bases, with 23 bases separating them. This clonotype came up a few times. TCRdb redid the calling of the 5' RACE reads with MiXCR, one entry per CDR3 protein. The sample includes under 700,000 distinct CDR3 sequences, around 17% of them seen just once. The V and J genes are TRBV12-3 or TRBV12-4 and TRBJ2-5; D might be TRBD1 or TRBD2, each matching 5 bases. The sample here was PBMCs, taken 5 days after the first yellow fever vaccination. This clonotype was sampled from a man aged 18 to 29 who received the YFV17D yellow fever vaccine. The CDR3, as DNA: TGTGCCAGCAGAGACACGTCCCGGGACCAATCGTACCAAGAGACCCAGTACTTC. Its protein is CASRDTSRDQSYQETQYF.